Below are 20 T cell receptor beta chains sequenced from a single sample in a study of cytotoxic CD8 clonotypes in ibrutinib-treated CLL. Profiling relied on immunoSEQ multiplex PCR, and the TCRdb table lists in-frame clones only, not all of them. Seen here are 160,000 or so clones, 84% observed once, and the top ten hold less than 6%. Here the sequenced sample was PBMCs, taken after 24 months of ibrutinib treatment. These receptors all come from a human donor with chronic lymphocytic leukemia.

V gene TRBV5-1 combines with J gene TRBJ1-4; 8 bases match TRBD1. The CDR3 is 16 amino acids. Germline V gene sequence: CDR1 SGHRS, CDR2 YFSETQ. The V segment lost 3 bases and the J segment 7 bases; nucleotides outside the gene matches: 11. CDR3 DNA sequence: TGCGCCAGCAGCTCAGGACAGGGTGGAAGTGGTGAAAAACTGTTTTTT. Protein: CASSSGQGGSGEKLFF.

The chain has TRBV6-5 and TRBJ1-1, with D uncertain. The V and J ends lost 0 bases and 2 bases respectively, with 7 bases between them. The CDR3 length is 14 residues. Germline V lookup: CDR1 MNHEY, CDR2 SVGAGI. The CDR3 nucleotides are TGTGCCAGCAGTTACTCCCGTCCCAACACTGAAGCTTTCTTT. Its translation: CASSYSRPNTEAFF.

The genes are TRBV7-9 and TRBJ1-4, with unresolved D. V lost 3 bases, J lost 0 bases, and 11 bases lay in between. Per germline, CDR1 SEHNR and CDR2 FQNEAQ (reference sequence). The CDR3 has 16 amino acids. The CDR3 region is CASSFFVQATNEKLFF. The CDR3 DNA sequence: TGTGCCAGCAGCTTTTTTGTACAAGCAACTAATGAAAAACTGTTTTTT.

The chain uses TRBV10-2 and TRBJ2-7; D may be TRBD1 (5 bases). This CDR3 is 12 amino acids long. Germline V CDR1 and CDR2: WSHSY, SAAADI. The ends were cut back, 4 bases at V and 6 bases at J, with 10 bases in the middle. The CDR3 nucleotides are TGCGCCAGCAGTGGGGGCTCCGGCGAGCAGTACTTC. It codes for CASSGGSGEQYF.

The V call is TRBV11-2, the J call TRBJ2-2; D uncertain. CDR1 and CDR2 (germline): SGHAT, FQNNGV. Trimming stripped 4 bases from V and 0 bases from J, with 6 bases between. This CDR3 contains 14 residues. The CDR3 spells CASSSPANTGELFF. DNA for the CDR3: TGTGCCAGCAGCTCCCCAGCGAACACCGGGGAGCTGTTTTTT. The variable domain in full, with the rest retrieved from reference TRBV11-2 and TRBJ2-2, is EAGVAQSPRYKIIEKRQSVAFWCNPISGHATLYWYQQILGQGPKLLIQFQNNGVVDDSQLPKDRFSAERLKGVDSTLKIQPAKLEDSAVYLCASSSPANTGELFFGEGSRLTVL.

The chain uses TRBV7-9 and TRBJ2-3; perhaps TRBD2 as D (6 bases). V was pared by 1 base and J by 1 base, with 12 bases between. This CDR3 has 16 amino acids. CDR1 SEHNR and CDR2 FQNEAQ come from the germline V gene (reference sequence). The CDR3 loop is CASSLGGGGRTDTQYF. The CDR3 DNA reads TGTGCCAGCAGCTTAGGGGGCGGAGGGCGCACAGATACGCAGTATTTT. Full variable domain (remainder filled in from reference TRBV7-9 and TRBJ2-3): DTGVSQNPRHKITKRGQNVTFRCDPISEHNRLYWYRQTLGQGPEFLTYFQNEAQLEKSRLLSDRFSAERPKGSFSTLEIQRTEQGDSAMYLCASSLGGGGRTDTQYFGPGTRLTVL.

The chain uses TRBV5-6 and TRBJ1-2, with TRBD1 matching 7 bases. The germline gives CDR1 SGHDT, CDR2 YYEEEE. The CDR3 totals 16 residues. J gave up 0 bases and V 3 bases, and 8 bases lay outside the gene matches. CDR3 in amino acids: CASSWGGRGTNYGYTF. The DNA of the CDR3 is TGTGCCAGCAGCTGGGGAGGCAGGGGGACTAACTATGGCTACACCTTC.

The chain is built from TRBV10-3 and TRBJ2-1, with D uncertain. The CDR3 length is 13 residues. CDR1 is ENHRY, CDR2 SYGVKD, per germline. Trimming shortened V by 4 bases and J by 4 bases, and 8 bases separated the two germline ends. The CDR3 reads CAISGDGYNEQFF. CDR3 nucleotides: TGTGCCATCAGTGGAGACGGGTACAATGAGCAGTTCTTC.

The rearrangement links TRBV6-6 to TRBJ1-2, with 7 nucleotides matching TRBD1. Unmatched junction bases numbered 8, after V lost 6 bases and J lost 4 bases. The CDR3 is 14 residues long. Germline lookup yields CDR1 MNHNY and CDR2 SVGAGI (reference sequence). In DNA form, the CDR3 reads TGTGCCAGCAGGGGAGGACAGGAGGTCTATGGCTACACCTTC. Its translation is CASRGGQEVYGYTF.

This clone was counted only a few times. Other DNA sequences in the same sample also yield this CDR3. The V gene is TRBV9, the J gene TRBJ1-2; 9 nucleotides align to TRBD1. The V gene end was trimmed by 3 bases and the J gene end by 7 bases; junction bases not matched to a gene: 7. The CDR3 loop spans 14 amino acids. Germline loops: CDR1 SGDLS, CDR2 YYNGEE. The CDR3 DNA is TGTGCCAGCAGCGAGAACAGGGGGCGGGGTGGCTACACCTTC. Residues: CASSENRGRGGYTF.

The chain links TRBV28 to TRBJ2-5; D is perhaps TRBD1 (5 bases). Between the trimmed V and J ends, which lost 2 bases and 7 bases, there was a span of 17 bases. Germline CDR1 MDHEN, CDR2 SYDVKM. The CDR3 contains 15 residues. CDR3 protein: CASSLEWGPRVTQYF. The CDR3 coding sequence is TGTGCCAGCAGTTTAGAATGGGGCCCCCGGGTGACCCAGTACTTC.

As DNA, the CDR3 is TGTGCCAGCAGCTTATATAGCGATGCCGGGGAGCTGTTTTTT. This gives the protein CASSLYSDAGELFF. J is TRBJ2-2 and V is TRBV11-2, with a tentative D call TRBD2 (5 bases). The CDR3 has 14 residues. Germline CDR1 is SGHAT and CDR2 is FQNNGV. Trimming took 2 bases from V and 6 from J, leaving 10 bases between them.

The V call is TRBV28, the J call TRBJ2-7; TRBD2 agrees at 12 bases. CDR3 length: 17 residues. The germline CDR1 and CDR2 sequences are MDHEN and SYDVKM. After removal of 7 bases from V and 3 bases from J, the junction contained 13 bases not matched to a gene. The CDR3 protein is CASIPTSGSSRDYEQYF. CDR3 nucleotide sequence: TGTGCCAGCATCCCGACTAGCGGGAGCTCTCGCGACTACGAGCAGTACTTC.

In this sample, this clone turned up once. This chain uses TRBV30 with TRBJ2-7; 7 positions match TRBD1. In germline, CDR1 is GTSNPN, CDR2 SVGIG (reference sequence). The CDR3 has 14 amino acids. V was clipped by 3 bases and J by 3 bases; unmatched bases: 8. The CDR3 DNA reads TGTGCCTGGAGCCGACAGGGCAAGGGCTACGAGCAGTACTTC. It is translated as CAWSRQGKGYEQYF.

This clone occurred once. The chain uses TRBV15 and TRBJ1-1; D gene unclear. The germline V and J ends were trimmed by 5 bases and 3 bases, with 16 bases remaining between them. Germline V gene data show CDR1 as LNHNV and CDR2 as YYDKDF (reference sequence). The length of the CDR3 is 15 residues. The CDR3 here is CATSRRKSVDTEAFF. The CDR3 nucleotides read TGTGCCACCAGCCGCAGAAAGTCAGTAGACACTGAAGCTTTCTTT.

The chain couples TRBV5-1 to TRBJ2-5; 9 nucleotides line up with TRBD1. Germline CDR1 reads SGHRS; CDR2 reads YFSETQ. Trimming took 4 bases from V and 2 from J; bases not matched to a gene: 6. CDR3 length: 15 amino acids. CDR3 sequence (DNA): TGCGCCAGCAGCCTGGACAGGGGCCATCAAGAGACCCAGTACTTC. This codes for CASSLDRGHQETQYF.

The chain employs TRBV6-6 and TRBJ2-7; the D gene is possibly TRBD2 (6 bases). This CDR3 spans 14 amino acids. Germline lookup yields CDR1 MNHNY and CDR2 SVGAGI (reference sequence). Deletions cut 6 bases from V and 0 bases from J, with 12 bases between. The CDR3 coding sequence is TGTGCCAGCAGAAGGGACTCCAACTCCTACGAGCAGTACTTC. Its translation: CASRRDSNSYEQYF.

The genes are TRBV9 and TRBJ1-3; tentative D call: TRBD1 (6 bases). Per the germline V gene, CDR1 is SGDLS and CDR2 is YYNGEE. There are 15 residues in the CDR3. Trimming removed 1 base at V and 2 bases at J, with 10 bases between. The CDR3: CASSVRTATGNTIYF. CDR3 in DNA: TGTGCCAGCAGCGTAAGGACAGCTACTGGAAACACCATATATTTT.

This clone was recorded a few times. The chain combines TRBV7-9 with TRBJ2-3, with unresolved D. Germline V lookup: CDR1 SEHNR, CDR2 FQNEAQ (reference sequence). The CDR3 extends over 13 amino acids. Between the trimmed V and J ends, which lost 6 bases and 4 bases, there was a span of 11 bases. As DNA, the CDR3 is TGTGCCAGCAGTTCCAATCCCGCAGATACGCAGTATTTT. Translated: CASSSNPADTQYF.

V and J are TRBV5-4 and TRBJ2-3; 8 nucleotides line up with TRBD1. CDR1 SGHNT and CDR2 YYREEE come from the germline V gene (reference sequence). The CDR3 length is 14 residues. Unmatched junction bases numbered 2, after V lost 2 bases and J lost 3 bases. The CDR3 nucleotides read TGTGCCAGCAGCTTTCGGACAGGGACAGATACGCAGTATTTT. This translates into CASSFRTGTDTQYF.